This entry lists 26 T cell receptor beta chains sequenced from one sample in a study of cytomegalovirus exposure and HLA in healthy donors. Both 60 Vbeta primers and 13 Jbeta primers went into the PCR. Method: immunoSEQ multiplex PCR; TCRdb's copy keeps in-frame clones and lacks some. Of roughly 150,000 clones detected, around 77% appear once; the ten largest clones hold around 2%. Sample: PBMCs. These receptors all stem from a man between 25 and 39 years old in good health and CMV-seronegative.

The genes are TRBV2 and TRBJ2-2; 7 bases fit TRBD2. CDR3 length: 14 amino acids. Germline CDR1 SNHLY, CDR2 FYNNEI. V trimming: 8 bases; J trimming: 2 bases; junction bases outside the gene matches: 5. This chain's CDR3 is CASQSSGNTGELFF. CDR3 sequence (DNA): TGTGCCAGCCAATCTAGCGGAAACACCGGGGAGCTGTTTTTT. The whole variable domain, filled in from reference TRBV2 and TRBJ2-2, reads EPEVTQTPSHQVTQMGQEVILRCVPISNHLYFYWYRQILGQKVEFLVSFYNNEISEKSEIFDDQFSVERPDGSNFTLKIRSTKLEDSAMYFCASQSSGNTGELFFGEGSRLTVL.

This clone turned up a few times. The rearrangement uses TRBV6-1 and TRBJ1-1; the D gene is possibly TRBD1 (5 bases). V lost 11 bases to trimming and J lost 10 bases, with 26 bases between them. The CDR3 is made up of 14 amino acids. Germline CDR1 MNHNS, CDR2 SASEGT. The DNA of the CDR3 is TGTGCCTCCCCGGGGGTTGGGGGGGGATTGGGAGCTTTCTTT. It yields the protein CASPGVGGGLGAFF.

The chain uses TRBV6-6 and TRBJ1-5, with TRBD1 identical over 7 bases. This CDR3 comprises 15 residues. CDR1 MNHNY and CDR2 SVGAGI come from the germline V gene (reference sequence). V lost 0 bases and J lost 3; bases outside the gene matches: 2. The CDR3 DNA is TGTGCCAGCAGTTACTCAGGGGGCTACAATCAGCCCCAGCATTTT. Protein sequence: CASSYSGGYNQPQHF.

The DNA of the CDR3 is TGTGCCAGCAGTACGCCCGCAATGGGGGGGGATGGCTACACCTTC. The encoded protein is CASSTPAMGGDGYTF. The genes are TRBV6-5 and TRBJ1-2; a weak D match, TRBD1 (5 bases). Germline V gene lookup returns CDR1 MNHEY and CDR2 SVGAGI. Trimming took off 5 bases at V and 6 bases at J, with 19 bases between the two ends. This CDR3 region has 15 residues.

CDR3 in amino acids: CASSGQIYGYTF. The CDR3 bases are TGTGCCAGCAGTGGACAGATCTATGGCTACACCTTC. The chain links TRBV2 to TRBJ1-2, with D possibly matching TRBD1 (5 bases). Trimming took 4 bases from V and 4 from J, leaving 7 bases between them. Germline CDR1 SNHLY, CDR2 FYNNEI. The CDR3 runs to 12 residues.

This clone has just a few counts. The chain uses TRBV7-2 and TRBJ2-7; 9 nucleotides agree with TRBD1. CDR1 is SGHTA, CDR2 FQGNSA, per germline. The CDR3 is 16 residues long. V lost 1 base, J lost 4 bases, and 8 bases stayed unmatched. The CDR3 DNA is TGTGCCAGCAGCTTAGTCCACGGGGACAGGGTATACGAGCAGTACTTC. It is translated as CASSLVHGDRVYEQYF.

This clone was seen a single time. This chain uses TRBV18 with TRBJ2-7, with a tentative D call TRBD1 (5 bases). Trimming stripped 4 bases from V and 2 bases from J, with 15 bases between. Germline CDR1 is KGHSH and CDR2 is LQKENI. This CDR3 region has 15 residues. CDR3 sequence: CASSLSRQKPYEQYF. CDR3 nucleotides: TGTGCCAGCTCACTCAGCAGACAGAAACCCTACGAGCAGTACTTC. The full variable domain, rest sourced from reference TRBV18 and TRBJ2-7, is NAGVMQNPRHLVRRRGQEARLRCSPMKGHSHVYWYRQLPEEGLKFMVYLQKENIIDESGMPKERFSAEFPKEGPSILRIQQVVRGDSAAYFCASSLSRQKPYEQYFGPGTRLTVT.

The CDR3 is CASSPPGSAHTPQYF. The CDR3 nucleotides are TGCGCCAGCAGCCCCCCGGGTAGCGCCCATACGCCGCAGTACTTC. J is TRBJ2-7 and V is TRBV4-1, with a weak D call TRBD2 (5 bases). Trimming cost V 4 bases and J 9 bases, with 22 bases left between them. This CDR3 contains 15 residues. Germline CDR1 and CDR2: MGHRA and YSYEKL.

The chain couples TRBV27 to TRBJ2-2; D not certain. This CDR3 is 13 amino acids long. Germline V CDR1 and CDR2: MNHEY, SMNVEV (reference sequence). Trimming cost V 3 bases and J 5 bases, with 7 bases left between them. The CDR3 nucleotides are TGTGCCAGCAGTTTTAGGAGTACCGGGGAGCTGTTTTTT. It yields the protein CASSFRSTGELFF.

V gene TRBV5-1 combines with J gene TRBJ1-2; D gene unclear. V lost 0 bases and J lost 4, with 19 bases in between. Looked up from germline, CDR1 is SGHRS and CDR2 is YFSETQ. The CDR3 covers 17 residues. CDR3: CASSLAHRLQPGYGYTF. In DNA form, the CDR3 reads TGCGCCAGCAGCTTGGCTCACCGGCTTCAACCAGGCTATGGCTACACCTTC.

This clone was observed a few times. The chain combines TRBV5-6 with TRBJ1-1, with TRBD1 as a possible D gene (6 bases). Germline V gives CDR1 SGHDT, CDR2 YYEEEE. The CDR3 loop spans 13 amino acids. V lost 2 bases and J 5 bases, leaving 10 bases between the germline ends. The CDR3 reads CASSFQQGTEAFF. CDR3 DNA: TGTGCCAGCAGCTTTCAACAGGGAACTGAAGCTTTCTTT.

This rearrangement joins TRBV10-3 to TRBJ2-3; D is possibly TRBD2 (5 bases). Germline V gene lookup returns CDR1 ENHRY and CDR2 SYGVKD. V lost 4 bases and J 5 bases, leaving 16 bases between the germline ends. The CDR3 consists of 15 residues. The CDR3 region is CAISGLVGAGDTQYF. CDR3 bases: TGTGCCATCAGTGGTTTGGTGGGAGCTGGAGATACGCAGTATTTT.

The chain recombines TRBV4-1 with TRBJ2-1; 12 nucleotides line up with TRBD2. Germline-derived CDR1 and CDR2 are MGHRA and YSYEKL. V trimming: 6 bases; J trimming: 8 bases; junction bases outside the gene matches: 5. The CDR3 contains 14 residues. CDR3 protein: CASSLAGGPYEQFF. Here the CDR3 DNA reads TGCGCCAGCAGTCTAGCGGGAGGGCCCTATGAGCAGTTCTTC.

V and J are TRBV7-9 and TRBJ1-2; 9 positions agree with TRBD1. In germline, CDR1 is SEHNR, CDR2 FQNEAQ (reference sequence). V was pared by 5 bases and J by 0 bases, with 16 bases of the junction left unmatched. CDR3 length equals 19 residues. For the CDR3, the DNA is TGTGCCAGCAGCCCTCGGACAGGGGAGGTTCAAGATACTAACTATGGCTACACCTTC. Encoded protein: CASSPRTGEVQDTNYGYTF. Based on the CDR3 plus reference TRBV7-9 and TRBJ1-2, the full variable domain is DTGVSQNPRHKITKRGQNVTFRCDPISEHNRLYWYRQTLGQGPEFLTYFQNEAQLEKSRLLSDRFSAERPKGSFSTLEIQRTEQGDSAMYLCASSPRTGEVQDTNYGYTFGSGTRLTVV.

The CDR3 DNA follows: TGTGCCAGCAGCCCCGGACCCCGAGGGGAGACCCAGTACTTC. Translation: CASSPGPRGETQYF. J is TRBJ2-5 and V is TRBV6-6; weak D call: TRBD2 (5 bases). This CDR3 has 14 amino acids. The germline CDR1 and CDR2 sequences are MNHNY and SVGAGI (reference sequence). Trimming removed 6 bases at V and 5 bases at J, with 16 bases between.

V gene TRBV5-4 combines with J gene TRBJ2-3; 8 bases match TRBD2. This CDR3 spans 16 amino acids. The V gene end was trimmed by 1 base and the J gene end by 3 bases; junction bases not matched to a gene: 7. Germline CDR1 and CDR2: SGHNT and YYREEE (reference sequence). The CDR3 sequence: CASSLRAGAGTDTQYF. Written as DNA, the CDR3 is TGTGCCAGCAGCTTGAGAGCGGGAGCGGGTACAGATACGCAGTATTTT.

V gene TRBV4-2 combines with J gene TRBJ2-7; 8 bases align to TRBD2. V was clipped by 8 bases and J by 3 bases; unmatched bases: 3. This CDR3 has 12 residues. CDR1 and CDR2 from the germline V gene are LGHNA and YNFKEQ. The CDR3 is CASSGRDYEQYF. In DNA, the CDR3 is TGTGCCAGCTCCGGGAGGGACTACGAGCAGTACTTC.

The chain recombines TRBV28 with TRBJ1-5; possibly TRBD1 for D (5 bases). V lost 3 bases and J lost 7, with 7 bases in between. Germline assignment: CDR1 MDHEN and CDR2 SYDVKM. The CDR3 contains 12 residues. CDR3 sequence (DNA): TGTGCCAGCAGTTTTAGGGGCCAGCCCCAGCATTTT. Translation gives CASSFRGQPQHF.

CDR3 protein: CASNFLGAASYEQYF. CDR3 nucleotide sequence: TGTGCCAGCAATTTCCTAGGGGCCGCTTCCTACGAGCAGTACTTC. The chain has TRBV6-1 and TRBJ2-7; D possibly corresponds to TRBD1 (5 bases). CDR3 length: 15 residues. Germline CDR1 and CDR2: MNHNS and SASEGT. V was trimmed by 7 bases and J by 1 base, leaving 17 bases between them.

The CDR3 DNA follows: TGCGCCAGCAGTGACTACACCGGGGAGCTGTTTTTT. Translated, it gives CASSDYTGELFF. The chain is built from TRBV10-2 and TRBJ2-2; no clear D gene. The CDR3 has 12 amino acids. V lost 3 bases to trimming and J lost 3 bases, with 2 bases between them. Germline CDR1 WSHSY, CDR2 SAAADI.

This chain connects TRBV6-5 to TRBJ2-7; 8 nucleotides align to TRBD1. CDR3 size: 15 residues. V was pared by 0 bases and J by 6 bases, with 7 bases of the junction left unmatched. Germline V lookup: CDR1 MNHEY, CDR2 SVGAGI. The CDR3 spells CASSYSFQGAFEQYF. CDR3 sequence (DNA): TGTGCCAGCAGTTACTCCTTCCAGGGGGCATTCGAGCAGTACTTC.

The rearrangement joins TRBV7-3 to TRBJ2-2; D ambiguous. Trimming took off 4 bases at V and 5 bases at J, with 11 bases between the two ends. The germline CDR1 and CDR2 sequences are SGHTA and FQGTGA. CDR3 size: 14 residues. The CDR3 nucleotides read TGTGCCAGCAGCTCAAACGCAGGTACCGGGGAGCTGTTTTTT. Encoded protein: CASSSNAGTGELFF.

This clone came up a few times. The genes are TRBV10-3 and TRBJ2-5, with 10 bases lining up with TRBD2. V lost 6 bases, J lost 1 base, and 5 bases stayed unmatched. CDR3 size: 15 residues. Per germline, CDR1 ENHRY and CDR2 SYGVKD. The CDR3 sequence: CAISRLAGFQETQYF. In DNA form, the CDR3 reads TGTGCCATCAGCCGACTAGCGGGCTTCCAAGAGACCCAGTACTTC.

This clone has a single count. The CDR3 here is CASSEFGTLGGIQYF. In DNA, the CDR3 is TGTGCCAGCAGTGAATTCGGGACCCTAGGGGGCATTCAGTACTTC. J is TRBJ2-4 and V is TRBV25-1, with D perhaps TRBD1 (6 bases). The CDR3 consists of 15 residues. Germline CDR1 and CDR2: MGHDK and SYGVNS. V was cut by 1 base and J by 9 bases, with 16 bases left in between.

The sample holds one count of this clone. Germline is not matched at one junction end, which may reflect a read error. V gene TRBV7-7 combines with J gene TRBJ2-1; D is possibly TRBD1 (5 bases). The CDR3 is 14 residues long. Germline CDR1 and CDR2: SSHAT and FNYEAQ (reference sequence). The CDR3 bases are TGTGCTAGCAGTGGGGCTGGGCTATTCAATGAGCAGTTCTTC. Translated, it gives CASSGAGLFNEQFF.

This chain uses TRBV10-3 with TRBJ2-1; TRBD1 agrees at 7 bases. V shed 2 bases, J shed 4 bases, and the junction held 2 bases outside the gene matches. This CDR3 has 14 residues. Germline CDR1 ENHRY, CDR2 SYGVKD. CDR3 residues: CAISEPTGYNEQFF. CDR3 DNA: TGTGCCATCAGTGAGCCGACAGGGTACAATGAGCAGTTCTTC.